This TCR beta chain originates from a study of blood T cell repertoires in COVID-19. Study details: COVID-19 samples from acute and convalescent phases originated in the United States, Italy and Spain.

The germline V gene has CDR1 LGHDT and CDR2 YNNKEL (reference sequence). Germline trimming cut 0 bases from V and 0 bases from J; bases unmatched to any gene: 8. The CDR3 is 17 residues long. Using immunoSEQ multiplex PCR, the repertoire was profiled, and TCRdb retains in-frame clones only, with some absent. In the table there are about 300,000 clones, around 90% of which are singletons. The TCR sequence derives from a man aged 55 to 70 who had recovered from COVID-19. The J gene is TRBJ2-7, the V gene TRBV3-1 (or the pseudogene TRBV3-2); 7 bases are a match to TRBD2. Specimen: PBMCs or T cells enriched from blood (not recorded which). In DNA, the CDR3 is TGTGCCAGCAGCCAAGATCTGGCGGGAGAAGTCTCCTACGAGCAGTACTTC. This gives the protein CASSQDLAGEVSYEQYF.